This TCR beta chain emerged from a study of tumour-infiltrating T cells in Burkitt lymphoma. Turning to the study itself: Survival, overall and progression-free, tracked with productive clonality.

Here immunoSEQ multiplex PCR was the method, and the copy in TCRdb shows in-frame clones only, minus some. Of 13,000 to 15,000 clones in the sample, 60% to 80% are singletons; the top ten hold 7.2%. CDR3 length: 15 residues. The V gene end was trimmed by 4 bases and the J gene end by 5 bases; junction bases not matched to a gene: 10. Germline V gene data show CDR1 as SGDLS and CDR2 as YYNGEE. The TCR was taken from a human donor with diffuse large B-cell lymphoma. The gene calls are TRBV9 and TRBJ2-3; 7 positions match TRBD2. Sequencing input: tumor tissue. CDR3 sequence (DNA): TGTGCCAGCAGCCCCCCGGCTAGCGGAGAAGATACGCAGTATTTT. Translated, it gives CASSPPASGEDTQYF.